The 29 T cell receptor beta chains in this list originate from one sample, sequenced in a study of T cell responses to AZD1222 COVID-19 vaccine. The method was immunoSEQ multiplex PCR; TCRdb's version includes in-frame clones alone and lacks a portion of them. The table shows about 140,000 clones, with more than 90% occurring only once. The source was peripheral blood, collected on day 0 of AZD1222 vaccination. The receptors derive from an adult in good health.

The V gene is TRBV4-2, the J gene TRBJ2-7; TRBD1 aligns across 9 bases. The CDR3 totals 15 residues. In germline, CDR1 is LGHNA, CDR2 YNFKEQ. After removal of 4 bases from V and 2 bases from J, the junction contained 6 bases not matched to a gene. CDR3 DNA: TGTGCCAGCAGCCCGGACAGGGGATATACCTACGAGCAGTACTTC. It codes for CASSPDRGYTYEQYF.

The chain has TRBV6-5 and TRBJ1-2, with D possibly being TRBD1 (6 bases). Germline CDR1 is MNHEY and CDR2 is SVGAGI. The CDR3 covers 13 residues. The V end was cut by 6 bases, the J end by 8 bases, with 16 bases between. The CDR3 loop reads CASRPTGFGGYTF. CDR3 bases: TGTGCCAGCAGGCCCACAGGGTTCGGCGGCTACACCTTC.

Written as DNA, the CDR3 is TGTGCCAGCAGCTTAAGCAACACTGAAGCTTTCTTT. Its protein is CASSLSNTEAFF. V gene TRBV5-4 combines with J gene TRBJ1-1; D not certain. The germline V and J ends were trimmed by 2 bases and 2 bases, with 4 bases remaining between them. The germline V gene has CDR1 SGHNT and CDR2 YYREEE (reference sequence). This CDR3 has 12 amino acids.

This chain uses TRBV19 with TRBJ1-6; D gene uncertain. The CDR3 has 13 residues. V lost 4 bases and J lost 0, with 1 base in between. The germline CDR1 and CDR2 sequences are LNHDA and SQIVND (reference sequence). The CDR3 is CASSNSYNSPLHF. The CDR3 DNA reads TGTGCCAGTAGTAACTCCTATAATTCACCCCTCCACTTT.

V gene TRBV4-1 combines with J gene TRBJ2-1, with D perhaps matching TRBD2 (6 bases). The germline V gene encodes CDR1 MGHRA and CDR2 YSYEKL. Deletions cut 0 bases from V and 4 bases from J, with 16 bases between. The CDR3 totals 17 residues. CDR3 amino acids: CASSQDGVRTKYNEQFF. In DNA form, the CDR3 reads TGCGCCAGCAGCCAAGATGGGGTCCGGACTAAGTACAATGAGCAGTTCTTC.

The chain carries TRBV28 and TRBJ2-7; 11 nucleotides agree with TRBD2. The CDR3 runs to 16 residues. The germline gives CDR1 MDHEN, CDR2 SYDVKM. After removal of 3 bases from V and 6 bases from J, the junction contained 10 bases not matched to a gene. CDR3 amino acids: CASSFTSGSSSGEQYF. Written as DNA, the CDR3 is TGTGCCAGCAGTTTCACTAGCGGGAGTTCGAGCGGCGAGCAGTACTTC.

The chain recombines TRBV6-5 with TRBJ1-2, with D perhaps TRBD1 (6 bases). Germline V lookup: CDR1 MNHEY, CDR2 SVGAGI. CDR3 length equals 15 residues. V lost 0 bases and J 3 bases, leaving 11 bases between the germline ends. The CDR3 loop is CASSYSGRGDYGYTF. DNA of the CDR3: TGTGCCAGCAGTTACTCTGGCAGGGGCGACTATGGCTACACCTTC.

The V and J genes are TRBV9 and TRBJ1-6; D uncertain. V dropped 0 bases and J dropped 5 bases, with 12 bases sitting between them. This CDR3 spans 16 amino acids. The germline V gene has CDR1 SGDLS and CDR2 YYNGEE. For the CDR3, the DNA is TGTGCCAGCAGCGTAGCGGTGACACCCGATAATTCACCCCTCCACTTT. Its protein product is CASSVAVTPDNSPLHF.

This clone came up once. Other DNA sequences of this sample code for an identical CDR3. The chain carries TRBV5-6 and TRBJ1-6, with a weak D call TRBD1 (5 bases). CDR3 size: 15 residues. CDR1 SGHDT and CDR2 YYEEEE come from the germline V gene. The V end was cut by 3 bases, the J end by 5 bases, with 12 bases between. The CDR3 protein is CASSYGTANNSPLHF. Written as DNA, the CDR3 is TGTGCCAGCAGCTACGGGACGGCCAATAATTCACCCCTCCACTTT.

J is TRBJ2-1 and V is TRBV5-1; 12 bases agree with TRBD2. The CDR3 has 15 residues. From germline, CDR1 is SGHRS and CDR2 YFSETQ. The trim removed 7 bases at V and 8 bases at J, leaving 10 bases unmatched. The CDR3 sequence: CASSTSGRVVDEQFF. The CDR3 DNA sequence: TGCGCCAGCTCGACTAGCGGGAGAGTGGTGGATGAGCAGTTCTTC.

The rearrangement joins TRBV6-6 to TRBJ2-1, with 10 bases lining up with TRBD2. This CDR3 comprises 18 residues. Germline V gives CDR1 MNHNY, CDR2 SVGAGI (reference sequence). J lost 2 bases, V lost 5 bases, and 12 bases had no gene match. The CDR3 DNA reads TGTGCCAGCAGTCGTGGGATAGCGGGAGGCTCTACCTACAATGAGCAGTTCTTC. Its protein product is CASSRGIAGGSTYNEQFF.

The CDR3 coding sequence is TGTGCCACCAGCATGTCCGGGGGGAGAGAGACCCAGTACTTC. This gives the protein CATSMSGGRETQYF. V and J are TRBV15 and TRBJ2-5; 7 bases line up with TRBD2. The CDR3 is 14 amino acids. The V segment lost 4 bases and the J segment 4 bases; nucleotides outside the gene matches: 6. Germline assignment: CDR1 LNHNV and CDR2 YYDKDF (reference sequence).

CDR3 in DNA: TGCGCCAGCAGCCAATCCCACCGGGACAGCTATGGCTACACCTTC. This translates into CASSQSHRDSYGYTF. This chain connects TRBV4-1 to TRBJ1-2; 7 nucleotides line up with TRBD1. The germline CDR1 and CDR2 sequences are MGHRA and YSYEKL. This CDR3 comprises 15 residues. V gave up 2 bases and J gave up 4 bases; unmatched junction bases: 7.

V usage is TRBV5-1 and J usage is TRBJ2-1, with TRBD2 matching 7 bases. The CDR3 loop spans 15 amino acids. V shed 5 bases, J shed 2 bases, and the junction held 7 bases outside the gene matches. In germline, CDR1 is SGHRS, CDR2 YFSETQ. This CDR3 is CASSRGEDAYNEQFF. CDR3 DNA sequence: TGCGCCAGCAGTCGGGGGGAGGACGCCTACAATGAGCAGTTCTTC.

V and J are TRBV2 and TRBJ2-1; the match to TRBD1 covers 9 bases. Germline CDR1 is SNHLY and CDR2 is FYNNEI. J was trimmed by 8 bases and V by 6 bases; bases with no gene match: 11. The CDR3 length is 15 residues. The CDR3: CASSAPGQGFDEQFF. DNA of the CDR3: TGTGCCAGCAGCGCCCCTGGACAGGGGTTCGATGAGCAGTTCTTC.

The chain uses TRBV25-1 and TRBJ2-7, with no clear D. Per germline, CDR1 MGHDK and CDR2 SYGVNS. The CDR3 length is 13 residues. Trimming left V 5 bases short and J 4 bases short, with 12 bases between. The CDR3 sequence: CASSLFGQYEQYF. CDR3 in DNA: TGTGCCAGCAGTCTTTTCGGGCAGTACGAGCAGTACTTC.

J is TRBJ1-1 and V is TRBV28; no clear D. The CDR3 covers 15 residues. Looked up from germline, CDR1 is MDHEN and CDR2 is SYDVKM. The V gene lost 1 base and the J gene lost 6 bases, with 15 bases spanning the gap. CDR3 coding DNA: TGTGCCAGCAGTTTATCCCCCGAAGGGAGAGCTGAAGCTTTCTTT. Translating gives CASSLSPEGRAEAFF.

The rearrangement uses TRBV6-5 and TRBJ1-2, with no clear D. The germline V gene has CDR1 MNHEY and CDR2 SVGAGI. This CDR3 comprises 15 residues. The V gene lost 8 bases and the J gene lost 1 base, with 17 bases spanning the gap. Here the CDR3 reads CASGPLVILNYGYTF. DNA of the CDR3: TGTGCCAGCGGTCCCCTTGTAATCCTTAACTATGGCTACACCTTC.

V usage is TRBV6-2 or TRBV6-3 and J usage is TRBJ2-7, with 10 positions matching TRBD1. The CDR3 loop spans 14 amino acids. The germline V gene encodes CDR1 MNHEY and CDR2 SVGEGT. Trimming took 4 bases from V and 3 from J; bases not matched to a gene: 3. In DNA, the CDR3 is TGTGCCAGCAGTTTTGGGACAGGGGACTACGAGCAGTACTTC. Its translation: CASSFGTGDYEQYF.

This chain connects TRBV3-1 (or the pseudogene TRBV3-2) to TRBJ2-4; 7 bases are shared with TRBD2. Germline values: CDR1 LGHDT, CDR2 YNNKEL (reference sequence). V gave up 3 bases and J gave up 0 bases; unmatched junction bases: 5. The CDR3 totals 16 residues. The CDR3 DNA sequence: TGTGCCAGCAGCCAGCCGGGGGGAATAGCCAAAAACATTCAGTACTTC. Its protein product is CASSQPGGIAKNIQYF.

The rearrangement joins TRBV4-3 to TRBJ1-5, with unresolved D. This CDR3 spans 16 amino acids. CDR1 is LGHNA, CDR2 YSLEER, per germline. V was shortened by 4 bases and J by 1 base, with 14 bases between the two germline ends. CDR3: CASSRAIGESNQPQHF. Here the CDR3 DNA reads TGCGCCAGCAGCCGTGCTATCGGGGAGAGCAATCAGCCCCAGCATTTT.

The V gene is TRBV5-5, the J gene TRBJ2-2, with no clear D. The CDR3 runs to 16 residues. CDR1 and CDR2 from the germline V gene are SGHKS and YYEKEE (reference sequence). Trimming took 0 bases from V and 2 from J, leaving 11 bases between them. CDR3 DNA sequence: TGTGCCAGCAGCTTGGTCGAGGAACTAAACACCGGGGAGCTGTTTTTT. Residues: CASSLVEELNTGELFF.

This clone was found a few times. This sequence joins TRBV7-2 and TRBJ2-7, with a weak D call TRBD2 (5 bases). The CDR3 is 13 residues long. The V end was cut by 5 bases, the J end by 7 bases, with 15 bases between. Germline lookup yields CDR1 SGHTA and CDR2 FQGNSA. The CDR3 loop is CASSVERTSEQYF. CDR3 bases: TGTGCCAGCAGCGTCGAGCGGACTTCGGAGCAGTACTTC.

The chain employs TRBV29-1 and TRBJ2-1; 7 positions agree with TRBD2. This CDR3 has 15 amino acids. Germline CDR1 SQVTM, CDR2 ANQGSEA. V lost 6 bases to trimming and J lost 0 bases; unmatched junction nucleotides: 8. In DNA form, the CDR3 reads TGCAGCGTAGATAGTAGCGGGCTCTCCTACAATGAGCAGTTCTTC. This codes for CSVDSSGLSYNEQFF.

The chain recombines TRBV19 with TRBJ1-5; no firm D call. V lost 4 bases to trimming and J lost 1 base, with 8 bases between them. CDR1 LNHDA and CDR2 SQIVND come from the germline V gene (reference sequence). There are 14 residues in the CDR3. DNA of the CDR3: TGTGCCAGTAGTACTCAGGCGAGCAATCAGCCCCAGCATTTT. It is translated as CASSTQASNQPQHF. Full variable domain (rest looked up from reference TRBV19 and TRBJ1-5): DGGITQSPKYLFRKEGQNVTLSCEQNLNHDAMYWYRQDPGQGLRLIYYSQIVNDFQKGDIAEGYSVSREKKESFPLTVTSAQKNPTAFYLCASSTQASNQPQHFGDGTRLSIL.

The rearrangement joins TRBV7-9 to TRBJ1-2; TRBD1 is a possible D gene (6 bases). V was clipped by 4 bases and J by 8 bases, with 14 bases between them. The CDR3 sequence is 13 residues long. Germline values: CDR1 SEHNR, CDR2 FQNEAQ (reference sequence). This CDR3 is CASSSSGVGGYTF. CDR3 in DNA: TGTGCCAGCAGCTCATCAGGGGTTGGGGGCTACACCTTC.

The chain uses TRBV5-4 and TRBJ1-4, with TRBD1 as a possible D gene (6 bases). The germline V gene encodes CDR1 SGHNT and CDR2 YYREEE (reference sequence). V was shortened by 1 base and J by 5 bases, with 9 bases between the two germline ends. CDR3 length: 14 residues. The CDR3 sequence is CASSLQGQNEKLFF. CDR3 coding DNA: TGTGCCAGCAGCTTGCAGGGGCAAAATGAAAAACTGTTTTTT.

The chain links TRBV7-9 to TRBJ1-4; D possibly corresponds to TRBD1 (5 bases). Germline V gives CDR1 SEHNR, CDR2 FQNEAQ (reference sequence). V lost 1 base to trimming and J lost 6 bases, with 12 bases between them. The CDR3 runs 15 residues. CDR3 nucleotide sequence: TGTGCCAGCAGCTTAGTGCAGGGACTGGATGAAAAACTGTTTTTT. This codes for CASSLVQGLDEKLFF.

The V gene is TRBV6-1, the J gene TRBJ2-2; 9 nucleotides align to TRBD2. The CDR3 is 17 amino acids. In germline, CDR1 is MNHNS, CDR2 SASEGT. The trim removed 1 base at V and 5 bases at J, leaving 8 bases unmatched. The CDR3 DNA reads TGTGCCAGCAGTGAAGTTGTACGCGGGAGGGGTACCGGGGAGCTGTTTTTT. Protein product: CASSEVVRGRGTGELFF.